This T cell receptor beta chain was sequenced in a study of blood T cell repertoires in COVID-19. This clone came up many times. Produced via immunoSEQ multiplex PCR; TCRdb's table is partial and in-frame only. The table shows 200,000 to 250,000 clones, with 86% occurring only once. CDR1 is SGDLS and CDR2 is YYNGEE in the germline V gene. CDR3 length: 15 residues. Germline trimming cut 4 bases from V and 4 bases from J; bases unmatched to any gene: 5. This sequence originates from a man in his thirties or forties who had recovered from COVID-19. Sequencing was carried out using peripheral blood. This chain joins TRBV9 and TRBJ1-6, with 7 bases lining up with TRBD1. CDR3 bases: TGTGCCAGCAGCTCCACAGGGGAATATAATTCACCCCTCCACTTT. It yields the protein CASSSTGEYNSPLHF.